This TCR beta chain was sequenced during a study of kidney transplant recipient with SARS-CoV-2 infection. One entry per CDR3 protein results from TCRdb running MiXCR on the reads. The sample contains about 240,000 distinct CDR3 sequences, 25% to 35% of which appear only once. The germline V gene encodes CDR1 PRHDT and CDR2 FYEKMQ (reference sequence). This CDR3 spans 15 amino acids. Trimming cost V 0 bases and J 0 bases, with 6 bases left between them. This clonotype was seen at least ten times. V is TRBV13 and J is TRBJ2-1; D is uncertain. The source of this sequence is a male patient younger than 45 who had COVID-19 and was a kidney transplant recipient. Some of the T cells may derive from the graft donor. Source: a blood sample, taken at baseline and on day 111 from a kidney transplant recipient. The CDR3 nucleotides read TGTGCCAGCAGCTTAGGTTTCTCCTCCTACAATGAGCAGTTCTTC. Protein product: CASSLGFSSYNEQFF. The whole variable domain, remainder taken from reference TRBV13 and TRBJ2-1, is AAGVIQSPRHLIKEKRETATLKCYPIPRHDTVYWYQQGPGQDPQFLISFYEKMQSDKGSIPDRFSAQQFSDYHSELNMSSLELGDSALYFCASSLGFSSYNEQFFGPGTRLTVL.